The clone carrying this T cell receptor beta chain occurred once. Antigen specificity is unknown. PCR was performed a second time for roughly 7 to 12 cycles using a sample-barcoded 5' primer and a J-beta primer mix. TCRdb fed the 5' RACE reads into MiXCR, producing one record per CDR3 protein. Of about 1.8 million distinct CDR3 sequences in the sample, roughly 50% were seen once. The sample is drawn from a study of blood T cells in healthy people across ages. CDR1 and CDR2 (germline): SGHAT, FQDESV (reference sequence). Trimming stripped 4 bases from V and 9 bases from J, with 22 bases between. This CDR3 is 16 amino acids long. Study-level findings and limits: Significant beta diversity loss was already apparent by age roughly 40, declining roughly linearly.

The chain recombines TRBV11-1 with TRBJ2-1; D might be TRBD2 (7 bases). Sequences were obtained from blood. This clonotype was sampled from a woman in her forties in good health. CDR3 sequence: CASSSRRGGAPGEQFF. CDR3 sequence (DNA): TGTGCCAGCAGCTCCAGAAGGGGGGGGGCCCCGGGTGAGCAGTTCTTC. Together with reference TRBV11-1 and TRBJ2-1, the CDR3 gives the full variable domain: EAEVAQSPRYKITEKSQAVAFWCDPISGHATLYWYRQILGQGPELLVQFQDESVVDDSQLPKDRFSAERLKGVDSTLKIQPAELGDSAMYLCASSSRRGGAPGEQFFGPGTRLTVL.